These 10 T cell receptor beta chains were all obtained from the same sample, sequenced in a study of monozygotic twins with inflammatory bowel disease. TCRdb reanalyzed the 5' RACE reads and collapses them to one entry per CDR3 protein, without DNA. The sample has 300,000 to 450,000 distinct CDR3 sequences. Specimen: blood. All receptors derive from a human donor with ulcerative colitis or Crohn's disease, or a healthy co-twin of an affected twin (not recorded which).

The V and J genes are TRBV7-2 and TRBJ2-7; TCRdb's assignment of TRBD1 cannot be checked, as there is no DNA. This CDR3 comprises 15 residues. The germline CDR1 and CDR2 sequences are SGHTA and FQGNSA. The CDR3 loop is CASSSAGQSAYEQYF.

CDR3 sequence reads: CASSDGPTHTDTQYF. The gene calls are TRBV2 and TRBJ2-3. Germline V CDR1 and CDR2: SNHLY, FYNNEI. The CDR3 spans 15 residues. Together with reference TRBV2 and TRBJ2-3, the CDR3 gives the full variable domain: EPEVTQTPSHQVTQMGQEVILRCVPISNHLYFYWYRQILGQKVEFLVSFYNNEISEKSEIFDDQFSVERPDGSNFTLKIRSTKLEDSAMYFCASSDGPTHTDTQYFGPGTRLTVL.

The genes are TRBV7-6 and TRBJ2-7; TCRdb's D call, TRBD2, is unchecked because there is no DNA. This CDR3 has 17 amino acids. Germline V gene data show CDR1 as SGHVS and CDR2 as FNYEAQ. The CDR3 here is CASSLDLGGGASYEQYF.

The J gene is TRBJ2-2, the V gene TRBV4-2. The CDR3 runs to 16 residues. CDR1 and CDR2 from the germline V gene are LGHNA and YNFKEQ. The CDR3 sequence is CASSLRLAANTGELFF.

The chain carries TRBV7-2 and TRBJ2-5. The germline CDR1 and CDR2 sequences are SGHTA and FQGNSA. The CDR3 totals 14 residues. CDR3 in amino acids: CASSEHQIRETQYF.

The genes are TRBV19 and TRBJ2-1; TCRdb gives TRBD2 as the D gene, but with no DNA this cannot be confirmed. CDR3 length: 16 residues. Germline V CDR1 and CDR2: LNHDA, SQIVND (reference sequence). The CDR3 reads CASSSLAGGPWDEQFF.

V usage is TRBV7-9 and J usage is TRBJ2-1. Germline values: CDR1 SEHNR, CDR2 FQNEAQ (reference sequence). This CDR3 has 11 amino acids. The CDR3 loop reads CASSSTPPQFF.

This chain uses TRBV7-2 with TRBJ2-5; TCRdb selects TRBD1, and the lack of DNA leaves this call unchecked. The CDR3 totals 17 residues. The germline CDR1 and CDR2 sequences are SGHTA and FQGNSA. CDR3 amino acids: CASSPNQDRMYQETQYF.

The CDR3 sequence is CASSLARTSGNTIYF. The gene calls are TRBV12-3 or TRBV12-4 and TRBJ1-3. The CDR3 consists of 15 residues.

The chain joins TRBV9 to TRBJ2-1; TCRdb's D call, TRBD2, is unchecked because there is no DNA. The CDR3 sequence is 19 residues long. Germline CDR1 is SGDLS and CDR2 is YYNGEE. CDR3 sequence reads: CASSARGLADRGPNNEQFF.